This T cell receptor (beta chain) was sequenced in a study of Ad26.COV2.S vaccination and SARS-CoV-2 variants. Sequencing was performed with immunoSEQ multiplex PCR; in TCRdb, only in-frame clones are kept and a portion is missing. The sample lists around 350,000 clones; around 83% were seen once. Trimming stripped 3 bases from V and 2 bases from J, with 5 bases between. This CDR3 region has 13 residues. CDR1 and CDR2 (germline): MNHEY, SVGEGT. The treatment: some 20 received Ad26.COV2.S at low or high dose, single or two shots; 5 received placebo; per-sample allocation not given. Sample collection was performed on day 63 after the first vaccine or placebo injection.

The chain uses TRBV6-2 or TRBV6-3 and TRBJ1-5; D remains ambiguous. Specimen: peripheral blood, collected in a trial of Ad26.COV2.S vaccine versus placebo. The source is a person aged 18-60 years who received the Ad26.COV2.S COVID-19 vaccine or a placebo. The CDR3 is CASSYRGNQPQHF. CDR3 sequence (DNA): TGTGCCAGCAGTTATCGTGGCAATCAGCCCCAGCATTTT.